This T cell receptor beta chain originates from a study of CD8 T cells in ankylosing spondylitis. Whole-study results and caveats: The study identified a TCR beta motif of several highly homologous variants that appeared characteristic of ankylosing spondylitis blood. Relatively rare in peripheral blood, disease-linked clones were also CD8+.

MiXCR was run by TCRdb on the 5' RACE reads, yielding one entry per CDR3 protein. The data show tens of thousands of distinct CDR3 sequences, 5.3% seen once. Trimming shortened V by 5 bases and J by 2 bases, and 18 bases separated the two germline ends. Per the germline V gene, CDR1 is SSHAT and CDR2 is FNYEAQ (reference sequence). The CDR3 spans 16 residues. The sample holds many counts of this clonotype. Its matching antigen is unknown. This TCR derives from a male donor with ankylosing spondylitis or in good health (not recorded which). This chain uses TRBV7-7 with TRBJ1-2; D unclear. What was sequenced was blood, either unsorted or a sorted T cell fraction (not recorded which). CDR3 sequence: CASSSLFNLDNYGYTF. The CDR3 coding sequence is TGTGCCAGCAGCAGCCTGTTTAATCTGGACAACTATGGCTACACCTTC.